This T cell receptor (beta chain) was retrieved from a study of T-cell memory formation after mild COVID-19. In TCRdb, the 5' RACE reads were re-called with MiXCR into one record per CDR3 protein. The sample yields about 110,000 distinct CDR3 sequences, over 15% seen once. Of note for this clonotype: The antigen is unknown.

Study-wide results and limits: Clones that contracted from day 15 to 85 had balanced CD4/CD8; later expanders were CD4+ biased. The finding that pre-infection memory included some responding clones suggested that cross-reactive memory joined.

This CDR3 comprises 14 residues. Germline V CDR1 and CDR2: SGHTA, FQGNSA. V was clipped by 7 bases and J by 3 bases; unmatched bases: 5. Sequences were obtained from PBMCs or a T cell subset sorted from them (not recorded which). The TCR sequence derives from a young man who had mild COVID-19 (a few samples of this study predate the infection). Cell type and time point are not known. The chain links TRBV7-2 to TRBJ2-2; 7 bases fit TRBD1. The CDR3 here is CASTLDRHTGELFF. CDR3 sequence (DNA): TGTGCCAGCACATTGGACAGGCACACCGGGGAGCTGTTTTTT.